The subject of this entry is one T cell receptor (beta chain). The target antigen is unknown. The data belong to a study of shared clonotypes between healthy human individuals. V lost 2 bases to trimming and J lost 4 bases, with 20 bases between them. Germline assignment: CDR1 GTSNPN and CDR2 SVGIG (reference sequence). There are 16 residues in the CDR3. Donors comprised only Caucasian adults living in Nashville, Tennessee. For unsorted PBMC, around 270 ng DNA per replicate equaled some 32,000 T cell genomes. The method was immunoSEQ multiplex PCR; TCRdb's version includes in-frame clones alone and lacks a portion of them. The sample lists roughly 500,000 clones; approximately 81% were seen once. Overall study findings and caveats: Genetic and exposure-history diversity was limited by the few donors.

The rearrangement uses TRBV30 and TRBJ1-2; a possible D gene is TRBD1 (5 bases). The TCR originated in a woman in her 40s in good health. Some clones in this sample may be carry-over from other donors' samples. Source material: PBMCs. CDR3 region: CAWSKGAGGASYGYTF. CDR3 DNA sequence: TGTGCCTGGAGTAAGGGTGCTGGAGGGGCCTCCTATGGCTACACCTTC.